Below are 30 T cell receptor beta chains sequenced from a single sample in a study of control samples from healthy donors and cancer patients. Produced via immunoSEQ multiplex PCR; TCRdb's table is partial and in-frame only. The table has 200,000 to 250,000 clones, around 94% seen once; the top ten hold about 1.6%. Sequencing used blood. All receptors come from a man in his forties or fifties in good health.

The chain employs TRBV7-8 and TRBJ2-7, with D hard to call. Per the germline V gene, CDR1 is SGHVS and CDR2 is FQNEAQ. Trimming took 4 bases from V and 5 from J, leaving 9 bases between them. The CDR3 sequence is 12 residues long. DNA of the CDR3: TGTGCCAGCAGCTCGCAGAAGGACGAGCAGTACTTC. This encodes CASSSQKDEQYF.

The chain has TRBV6-2 or TRBV6-3 and TRBJ2-2, with a tentative D call TRBD1 (5 bases). The germline CDR1 and CDR2 sequences are MNHEY and SVGEGT. The CDR3 spans 14 residues. Between the trimmed V and J ends, which lost 6 bases and 1 base, there was a span of 9 bases. The CDR3 DNA sequence: TGTGCCAGCAGCCTAACAGGGAACACCGGGGAGCTGTTTTTT. Translating gives CASSLTGNTGELFF.

The chain employs TRBV3-1 (or the pseudogene TRBV3-2) and TRBJ2-4, with D hard to call. Per the germline V gene, CDR1 is LGHDT and CDR2 is YNNKEL (reference sequence). The CDR3 length is 10 residues. CDR3 protein: CGRSKNIQYF. CDR3 bases: TGTGGGCGTTCCAAAAACATTCAGTACTTC.

This chain links TRBV6-2 or TRBV6-3 with TRBJ1-2; no definite D call. The ends were cut back, 0 bases at V and 8 bases at J, with 7 bases in the middle. CDR1 and CDR2 from the germline V gene are MNHEY and SVGEGT. The CDR3 totals 12 residues. This CDR3 is CASSYSPGGYTF. DNA for the CDR3: TGTGCCAGCAGTTACTCGCCGGGGGGCTACACCTTC.

The V call is TRBV7-9, the J call TRBJ2-1; D may be TRBD1 (6 bases). V shed 1 base and J shed 10 bases, with 17 bases lying between them. From germline, CDR1 is SEHNR and CDR2 FQNEAQ (reference sequence). The CDR3 loop spans 15 amino acids. The CDR3 coding sequence is TGTGCCAGCAGCTTAGGGGACATCGTATTAATGGAGCAGTTCTTC. Translation: CASSLGDIVLMEQFF. Full variable domain (outside the CDR3, taken from reference TRBV7-9 and TRBJ2-1): DTGVSQNPRHKITKRGQNVTFRCDPISEHNRLYWYRQTLGQGPEFLTYFQNEAQLEKSRLLSDRFSAERPKGSFSTLEIQRTEQGDSAMYLCASSLGDIVLMEQFFGPGTRLTVL.

The chain employs TRBV11-2 and TRBJ2-7, with D perhaps matching TRBD2 (5 bases). With 3 bases removed from V and 6 bases from J, the gap between germline ends came to 6 bases. The CDR3 is made up of 11 amino acids. Germline assignment: CDR1 SGHAT and CDR2 FQNNGV. Written as DNA, the CDR3 is TGTGCCAGCAGCTTGGGGAGCGAGCAGTACTTC. It encodes CASSLGSEQYF.

This clone was observed once. The chain employs TRBV7-9 and TRBJ2-3; D may be TRBD2 (6 bases). CDR1 is SEHNR and CDR2 is FQNEAQ in the germline V gene (reference sequence). The CDR3 totals 16 residues. With 7 bases removed from V and 6 bases from J, the gap between germline ends came to 23 bases. CDR3: CASTKTAAGSGDTQYF. As DNA, the CDR3 is TGTGCCAGCACCAAAACGGCTGCGGGGAGCGGGGATACGCAGTATTTT.

The gene calls are TRBV5-1 and TRBJ2-5; 9 positions agree with TRBD2. Trimming removed 1 base from V and 4 bases from J; junction bases left unmatched: 11. Per germline, CDR1 SGHRS and CDR2 YFSETQ. The CDR3 extends over 17 amino acids. The CDR3 DNA sequence: TGCGCCAGCAGCTTGTCGCGGGGGGGCGCAAAAGGAGAGACCCAGTACTTC. It encodes CASSLSRGGAKGETQYF.

Details on this clone: Additional DNA sequences in this sample encode the identical CDR3. The chain links TRBV7-2 to TRBJ2-5, with a weak D call TRBD2 (7 bases). This CDR3 is built from 16 residues. V dropped 1 base and J dropped 1 base, with 13 bases sitting between them. CDR1 and CDR2 from the germline V gene are SGHTA and FQGNSA. CDR3 sequence: CASSLGGGGPQETQYF. The CDR3 region has the DNA TGTGCCAGCAGCTTAGGTGGGGGGGGGCCCCAAGAGACCCAGTACTTC.

The chain employs TRBV19 and TRBJ2-3; D ambiguous. CDR1 and CDR2 (germline): LNHDA, SQIVND (reference sequence). The V end was cut by 2 bases, the J end by 1 base, with 19 bases between. The CDR3 contains 18 residues. CDR3 nucleotide sequence: TGTGCCAGTAGTATAAAAGGTATAGGTTTTTCCGGCACAGATACGCAGTATTTT. Its protein is CASSIKGIGFSGTDTQYF.

The chain combines TRBV7-9 with TRBJ1-5; 9 bases align to TRBD1. CDR1 and CDR2 from the germline V gene are SEHNR and FQNEAQ (reference sequence). With 3 bases clipped from V and 4 bases from J, the junction kept 13 bases outside the gene matches. This CDR3 is built from 18 residues. CDR3 coding DNA: TGTGCCAGCAGCTTTCTCCGGGACAGGGCCAGAGAAAATCAGCCCCAGCATTTT. Translating it yields CASSFLRDRARENQPQHF.

The CDR3, as DNA: TGCGCCAGCAGCCAACAGGGTAACTATGGCTACACCTTC. Translation: CASSQQGNYGYTF. The V call is TRBV5-1, the J call TRBJ1-2, with D possibly matching TRBD1 (6 bases). Trimming pared 4 bases from V and 1 base from J, leaving 8 bases between. The germline CDR1 and CDR2 sequences are SGHRS and YFSETQ. This CDR3 is 13 amino acids long.

This chain links TRBV12-3 or TRBV12-4 with TRBJ2-1; possible D gene TRBD1, 7 bases. The CDR3 is 13 amino acids. The ends were cut back, 3 bases at V and 9 bases at J, with 12 bases in the middle. CDR3 region: CASSFRQGGEQFF. In DNA, the CDR3 is TGTGCCAGCAGTTTCAGGCAGGGGGGTGAGCAGTTCTTC.

The genes are TRBV20-1 and TRBJ2-1; weak D call: TRBD1 (6 bases). Germline loops: CDR1 DFQATT, CDR2 SNEGSKA (reference sequence). CDR3 length: 14 residues. Trimming removed 3 bases at V and 3 bases at J, with 12 bases between. The CDR3 nucleotides read TGCAGTGCTAGTACAGGGCCCATCTACAATGAGCAGTTCTTC. Residues: CSASTGPIYNEQFF.

This clone was detected a few times. V gene TRBV4-1 combines with J gene TRBJ1-1; maybe TRBD1 (5 bases). The CDR3 is 14 residues long. Germline lookup yields CDR1 MGHRA and CDR2 YSYEKL. V lost 2 bases and J lost 5, with 12 bases in between. CDR3 loop: CASSQRQGTTEAFF. CDR3 bases: TGCGCCAGCAGCCAAAGGCAGGGAACAACTGAAGCTTTCTTT.

The chain uses TRBV27 and TRBJ2-1; TRBD2 might be the D (7 bases). Deletions cut 7 bases from V and 8 bases from J, with 15 bases between. The CDR3 covers 13 residues. Germline CDR1 MNHEY, CDR2 SMNVEV (reference sequence). CDR3 protein: CASTSGGRYEQFF. Written as DNA, the CDR3 is TGTGCCAGCACATCGGGGGGCAGGTATGAGCAGTTCTTC.

The CDR3 loop reads CSVDWGSGYTF. The CDR3 nucleotides read TGCAGCGTTGATTGGGGGAGCGGCTACACCTTC. V gene TRBV29-1 combines with J gene TRBJ1-2; possible D gene TRBD1, 5 bases. This CDR3 is built from 11 residues. Germline assignment: CDR1 SQVTM and CDR2 ANQGSEA. V lost 3 bases and J lost 8, with 10 bases in between.

The chain carries TRBV6-1 and TRBJ2-7; tentatively, D is TRBD2 (6 bases). Germline CDR1 is MNHNS and CDR2 is SASEGT. Trimming removed 1 base at V and 3 bases at J, with 13 bases between. The CDR3 runs to 15 residues. This chain's CDR3 is CASSEVGGVGYEQYV. In DNA, the CDR3 is TGTGCCAGCAGTGAAGTAGGCGGGGTGGGCTACGAGCAGTACGTC.

This chain joins TRBV5-1 and TRBJ1-2; D is undetermined. This CDR3 is built from 13 residues. CDR1 SGHRS and CDR2 YFSETQ come from the germline V gene. The V end lost 10 bases, the J end lost 7 bases, and 20 bases lay between the germline ends. The CDR3 is CASLLPETAGYTF. The CDR3 DNA sequence: TGCGCCTCCCTTCTCCCAGAGACGGCTGGCTACACCTTC.

This rearrangement joins TRBV6-5 to TRBJ1-2, with D maybe TRBD1 (6 bases). Trimming removed 5 bases at V and 4 bases at J, with 17 bases between. The CDR3 consists of 15 residues. Germline V gene sequence: CDR1 MNHEY, CDR2 SVGAGI. The CDR3 DNA reads TGTGCCAGCAGTCGGCCGGGACACAAGCCCTATGGCTACACCTTC. This translates into CASSRPGHKPYGYTF.

The rearrangement links TRBV7-9 to TRBJ2-7; D perhaps matches TRBD1 (5 bases). Trimming shortened V by 5 bases and J by 0 bases, and 8 bases separated the two germline ends. The CDR3 covers 13 residues. The V gene's germline CDR1 is SEHNR and CDR2 FQNEAQ (reference sequence). The CDR3 nucleotides read TGTGCCAGCAGCCCGGACACCTCCTACGAGCAGTACTTC. Translating it yields CASSPDTSYEQYF.

The count of this clone is one. The chain combines TRBV10-1 with TRBJ2-5; TRBD1 agrees at 7 bases. The CDR3 contains 13 residues. The V gene's germline CDR1 is WNHNN and CDR2 SYGVQD (reference sequence). Losses at the gene ends were 3 bases for V and 5 bases for J; bases not matched to a gene: 3. The CDR3 bases are TGCGCCAGCAGTGATCTGGACAGGGAGACCCAGTACTTC. It yields the protein CASSDLDRETQYF.

The gene calls are TRBV5-6 and TRBJ1-4; TRBD1 matches at 7 bases. CDR1 and CDR2 (germline): SGHDT, YYEEEE. Germline trimming cut 3 bases from V and 8 bases from J; bases unmatched to any gene: 10. The CDR3 has 15 amino acids. The chain's CDR3 is CASSSQGKAREKLFF. The DNA for the CDR3 is TGTGCCAGCAGCTCACAGGGGAAGGCGAGGGAAAAACTGTTTTTT.

This rearrangement joins TRBV6-5 to TRBJ1-2; tentatively, D is TRBD1 (5 bases). This CDR3 contains 13 residues. The germline gives CDR1 MNHEY, CDR2 SVGAGI. V lost 0 bases and J lost 4, with 6 bases in between. The CDR3 loop reads CASSYSRGYGYTF. In nucleotides, the CDR3 is TGTGCCAGCAGTTACTCTAGGGGCTATGGCTACACCTTC.

The chain uses TRBV28 and TRBJ2-1; 9 nucleotides match TRBD1. This CDR3 spans 16 amino acids. The junction had 10 bases not matched to a gene; V was cut back by 4 bases and J by 6 bases. Per germline, CDR1 MDHEN and CDR2 SYDVKM. The CDR3 sequence is CASSSLGTGYSNEQFF. CDR3 coding DNA: TGTGCCAGCAGTTCTCTTGGGACAGGGTACAGCAATGAGCAGTTCTTC.

The gene calls are TRBV10-1 and TRBJ1-1, with no clear D. In germline, CDR1 is WNHNN, CDR2 SYGVQD (reference sequence). This CDR3 is built from 13 residues. V was clipped by 6 bases and J by 0 bases, with 8 bases between them. The CDR3 sequence: CASRGGMNTEAFF. Written as DNA, the CDR3 is TGCGCCAGCAGGGGAGGAATGAACACTGAAGCTTTCTTT.

This clone was seen just once. V is TRBV7-8 and J is TRBJ1-5, with D unclear. The germline V and J ends were trimmed by 0 bases and 2 bases, with 11 bases remaining between them. The CDR3 extends over 16 amino acids. The germline V gene encodes CDR1 SGHVS and CDR2 FQNEAQ. The CDR3 sequence: CASSLATRSGNQPQHF. In nucleotides, the CDR3 is TGTGCCAGCAGCTTAGCGACCAGGTCGGGCAATCAGCCCCAGCATTTT.

This clone was detected once. The genes are TRBV4-3 and TRBJ2-1; 11 bases match TRBD2. V was pared by 0 bases and J by 9 bases, with 7 bases of the junction left unmatched. Germline CDR1 LGHNA, CDR2 YSLEER. The CDR3 totals 16 residues. CDR3 in DNA: TGCGCCAGCAGCCAAGACCTAGCGGGGGGCGGGGGTGAGCAGTTCTTC. Protein product: CASSQDLAGGGGEQFF.

The rearrangement uses TRBV28 and TRBJ2-1; TRBD1 matches at 11 bases. The CDR3 spans 17 residues. The ends lost 5 bases at V and 3 bases at J; junction bases unmatched: 9. CDR1 is MDHEN and CDR2 is SYDVKM in the germline V gene. DNA for the CDR3: TGTGCCAGCAGTCTCCCTCCTGGGACAGGGGGCTACAATGAGCAGTTCTTC. It codes for CASSLPPGTGGYNEQFF.

The J gene is TRBJ2-5, the V gene TRBV5-1, with D hard to call. Trimming stripped 0 bases from V and 5 bases from J, with 8 bases between. Germline V gene lookup returns CDR1 SGHRS and CDR2 YFSETQ. The CDR3 is 13 residues long. The CDR3 protein is CASSLANGETQYF. The CDR3, as DNA: TGCGCCAGCAGCTTGGCCAATGGGGAGACCCAGTACTTC.